The 10 T cell receptor beta chains below all came from one sample that was sequenced in a study of CD8 T cells in ankylosing spondylitis. The study, taken as a whole, reports: A motif in TCR beta, a set of eight highly homologous variants, appeared characteristic of ankylosing spondylitis blood.

These receptors lack a known antigen. One entry per CDR3 protein results from TCRdb running MiXCR on the 5' RACE reads. The sample comprises roughly 670,000 distinct CDR3 sequences, under 20% of which are singletons, and about 20% rests with the top ten. The sample taken for sequencing was blood, either unsorted or a sorted T cell fraction (not recorded which). These receptor sequences come from a male donor with ankylosing spondylitis.

This clonotype was detected ten times or more. The J gene is TRBJ1-2, the V gene TRBV12-3 or TRBV12-4, with 8 bases identical to TRBD1. The V segment lost 5 bases and the J segment 7 bases; nucleotides outside the gene matches: 12. CDR3 length equals 15 residues. Written as DNA, the CDR3 is TGTGCCAGCAGTCCCGGACAGGGTCGTTTAGGTGGCTACACCTTC. This gives the protein CASSPGQGRLGGYTF.

The chain employs TRBV12-3 or TRBV12-4 and TRBJ1-3; the D gene is possibly TRBD1 (5 bases). The CDR3 is made up of 14 amino acids. Trimming cost V 3 bases and J 2 bases, with 8 bases left between them. CDR3 nucleotide sequence: TGTGCCAGCAGTTTTATGGGGGCTGGAAACACCATATATTTT. Its protein is CASSFMGAGNTIYF.

This clonotype was recorded a few times. The CDR3 loop reads CSVVYGTLETQYF. The DNA of the CDR3 is TGCAGCGTTGTTTATGGGACTCTAGAGACCCAGTACTTC. V is TRBV29-1 and J is TRBJ2-5; weak D call: TRBD2 (6 bases). V was cut by 4 bases and J by 4 bases, with 13 bases left in between. Germline values: CDR1 SQVTM, CDR2 ANQGSEA. The CDR3 runs to 13 residues.

This clonotype was detected a few times. J is TRBJ1-1 and V is TRBV20-1; D unresolved. V lost 6 bases, J lost 1 base, and 15 bases lay in between. This CDR3 is 14 amino acids long. Germline V gene data show CDR1 as DFQATT and CDR2 as SNEGSKA (reference sequence). The CDR3 loop reads CSAQRRRRNTEAFF. In DNA form, the CDR3 reads TGCAGTGCGCAGAGGCGGCGCCGGAACACTGAAGCTTTCTTT.

The chain is built from TRBV12-3 or TRBV12-4 and TRBJ2-7; 9 bases map to TRBD2. The trim removed 3 bases at V and 6 bases at J, leaving 6 bases unmatched. The CDR3 length is 14 residues. The CDR3 loop is CASSFEAGGSEQYF. CDR3 bases: TGTGCCAGCAGTTTCGAAGCGGGGGGTTCCGAGCAGTACTTC.

The gene calls are TRBV2 and TRBJ1-2; D is unclear. This CDR3 has 13 amino acids. Germline values: CDR1 SNHLY, CDR2 FYNNEI. V lost 1 base, J lost 7 bases, and 10 bases lay in between. In nucleotides, the CDR3 is TGTGCCAGCAGTGAAGATCGGGGTTCTGGCTACACCTTC. Amino acid sequence: CASSEDRGSGYTF.

This chain uses TRBV14 with TRBJ2-2; D ambiguous. The CDR3 has 13 residues. Germline-derived CDR1 and CDR2 are SGHDN and FVKESK. With 4 bases removed from V and 1 base from J, the gap between germline ends came to 4 bases. For the CDR3, the DNA is TGTGCCAGCAGCCTGCAGAACACCGGGGAGCTGTTTTTT. Amino acid sequence: CASSLQNTGELFF.

The chain couples TRBV5-1 to TRBJ2-1, with a tentative D call TRBD1 (5 bases). Germline CDR1 and CDR2: SGHRS and YFSETQ. CDR3 length equals 14 residues. Deletions cut 1 base from V and 5 bases from J, with 10 bases between. As DNA, the CDR3 is TGCGCCAGCAGCTTGATATTCAGGGACAATGAGCAGTTCTTC. Protein: CASSLIFRDNEQFF.

This chain connects TRBV4-3 to TRBJ1-1, with D tentatively TRBD1 (5 bases). CDR1 is LGHNA, CDR2 YSLEER, per germline. There are 15 residues in the CDR3. Trimming pared 3 bases from V and 6 bases from J, leaving 17 bases between. The CDR3 is CASSQWMTASAEAFF. Here the CDR3 DNA reads TGCGCCAGCAGCCAGTGGATGACAGCATCGGCTGAAGCTTTCTTT.

This clonotype showed up many times. CDR3 protein: CASSLGQGEDTQYF. For the CDR3, the DNA is TGCGCCAGCAGCTTGGGACAGGGGGAAGATACGCAGTATTTT. The chain is built from TRBV5-1 and TRBJ2-3, with TRBD1 identical over 9 bases. The ends lost 0 bases at V and 5 bases at J; junction bases unmatched: 1. CDR1 is SGHRS, CDR2 YFSETQ, per germline. The CDR3 contains 14 residues.